This T cell receptor beta chain was retrieved from a study of CD8+ T cells in alopecia areata. Study-level findings and limits: In lesional scalp, particularly from alopecia totalis/universalis, clonality was higher than in normal scalp. Besides other cells, scalp samples also yield sequences of resident alphabeta T cells from normal skin.

Alopecia areata patients had lesional scalp punch biopsies and peripheral blood taken from them. From PBMCs, CD4+ and CD8+ T cells were sorted. The CDR3 contains 11 residues. Per germline, CDR1 SGDLS and CDR2 YYNGEE. Between the trimmed V and J ends, which lost 0 bases and 9 bases, there was a span of 4 bases. Extraction of RNA preceded its reverse transcription into cDNA, which served as the sequencing template. Using immunoSEQ multiplex PCR, the repertoire was profiled, and TCRdb retains in-frame clones only, with some absent. The table includes under 150,000 clones, about 50% detected once. Concerning this clone: As yet, its antigen is unknown. Within the sample, other DNA sequences also encode this same CDR3.

The sequenced material came from NKG2D-low CD8+ T cells sorted from blood. This sequence was found in a human donor with alopecia areata. The J gene is TRBJ2-1, the V gene TRBV9, with D hard to call. Written as DNA, the CDR3 is TGTGCCAGCAGCGTAGACGGTGAGCAGTTCTTC. Protein product: CASSVDGEQFF.